Below, one T cell receptor (beta chain) is given with its context. Its target is unknown. The entry originates in a study of graft-versus-host responses after intestinal transplantation. Using immunoSEQ multiplex PCR, the repertoire was profiled, and TCRdb retains in-frame clones only, with some absent. The data show about 80,000 clones, roughly nine tenths seen once. This CDR3 comprises 15 residues. V lost 5 bases to trimming and J lost 7 bases; unmatched junction nucleotides: 5. The germline CDR1 and CDR2 sequences are SEHNR and FQNEAQ (reference sequence). Sequences were derived from unstimulated CD4+ T cells sorted from spleen or lymph node cells, sampled before intestinal transplant. The rearrangement uses TRBV7-9 and TRBJ2-1; TRBD2 matches 13 bases. The receptor's source is a human donor who received an intestinal transplant. The CDR3 loop is CASSPVLAGGNEQFF. CDR3 bases: TGTGCCAGCAGCCCCGTACTAGCGGGGGGGAATGAGCAGTTCTTC. Based on the CDR3 plus reference TRBV7-9 and TRBJ2-1, the full variable domain is DTGVSQNPRHKITKRGQNVTFRCDPISEHNRLYWYRQTLGQGPEFLTYFQNEAQLEKSRLLSDRFSAERPKGSFSTLEIQRTEQGDSAMYLCASSPVLAGGNEQFFGPGTRLTVL.